A selection of T cell receptor beta chains follows, all from one sample in a study of shared clonotypes between healthy human individuals. This table comes from immunoSEQ multiplex PCR, and its TCRdb copy is limited to in-frame clones, with some not included. Of about 2.2 million clones listed, roughly 95% are singletons. The sequenced sample consisted of naive CD8+ T cells from PBMCs. Receptors were obtained from a man aged 18 to 30 in good health. Some clones in this sample may be carry-over from other donors' samples. Both conserved end residues are part of each CDR3. Fields, in order: V gene, D gene, clone size, J gene, CDR3 protein, CDR3 DNA. The D gene is left open where the match is weak. Only some rows state a clone size, as once, few, many or a class for expanded clones.

>TRBV9|-|-|TRBJ1-4
CASSGPGSGEKLFF
TGTGCCAGCAGCGGGCCCGGAAGTGGTGAAAAACTGTTTTTT
>TRBV9|TRBD2|-|TRBJ2-1
CASSASGRAQYNEQFF
TGTGCCAGCAGCGCAAGCGGGAGGGCCCAGTACAATGAGCAGTTCTTC
>TRBV30|-|-|TRBJ2-7
CAWSTNRGTGRYEQYF
TGTGCCTGGAGTACAAATCGGGGGACCGGGCGGTACGAGCAGTACTTC
>TRBV19|TRBD1|-|TRBJ1-2
CASSLGTEGLNYGYTF
TGTGCCAGTAGTCTCGGGACAGAAGGGCTTAACTATGGCTACACCTTC
>TRBV28|-|-|TRBJ1-1
CASSFLRQRNTEAFF
TGTGCCAGCAGTTTTTTGAGACAGAGAAACACTGAAGCTTTCTTT
>TRBV29-1|TRBD2|-|TRBJ2-1
CSVPSGERYNEQFF
TGCAGCGTTCCAAGCGGGGAAAGATACAATGAGCAGTTCTTC
>TRBV11-2|-|once|TRBJ2-1
CASSLRRGGNYNEQFF
TGTGCCAGCAGCTTACGAAGAGGGGGAAACTACAATGAGCAGTTCTTC
>TRBV7-6|-|-|TRBJ1-1
CASSPGASYKPLDGGFF
TGTGCCAGCAGCCCAGGTGCCAGCTACAAACCCCTGGACGGGGGTTTCTTT
>TRBV7-6|-|-|TRBJ2-1
CASSLFGSIEQFF
TGTGCCAGCAGCCTGTTCGGGAGCATTGAGCAGTTCTTC
>TRBV30|-|-|TRBJ1-1
CAWSPFSEAFF
TGTGCCTGGAGCCCTTTTTCTGAAGCTTTCTTT
>TRBV13|-|once|TRBJ2-5
CASSLTGSTETQYF
TGTGCCAGCAGCCTCACCGGGAGTACCGAGACCCAGTACTTC
>TRBV9|TRBD1|-|TRBJ1-5
CASSFGGGGNQPQHF
TGTGCCAGCAGTTTTGGAGGGGGCGGCAATCAGCCCCAGCATTTT
>TRBV9|-|-|TRBJ2-1
CASSVAGRTRYNEQFF
TGTGCCAGCAGCGTAGCTGGGCGGACCAGATACAATGAGCAGTTCTTC
>TRBV7-9|-|-|TRBJ1-3
CASSSPPWTAAGNTIYF
TGTGCCAGCAGCTCCCCCCCATGGACAGCCGCTGGAAACACCATATATTTT
>TRBV7-3|TRBD2|-|TRBJ2-1
CASSLLAGGSYNEQFF
TGTGCCAGCAGCTTGCTAGCGGGAGGCTCCTACAATGAGCAGTTCTTC
>TRBV6-1|-|-|TRBJ1-1
CATNLGYSMNTEAFF
TGTGCCACCAACCTAGGGTATTCCATGAACACTGAAGCTTTCTTT
>TRBV11-1|TRBD2|-|TRBJ2-1
CASSLWGFSGGHLNEQFF
TGTGCCAGCAGCTTATGGGGTTTTAGCGGGGGACACCTCAATGAGCAGTTCTTC
>TRBV5-6|-|once|TRBJ2-5
CASSSMRETQYF
TGTGCCAGCAGCTCTATGAGGGAGACCCAGTACTTC
>TRBV2|TRBD2|-|TRBJ2-1
CASSVTLAGGYNEQFF
TGTGCCAGCAGTGTGACACTAGCGGGAGGATACAATGAGCAGTTCTTC
>TRBV27|TRBD1|-|TRBJ2-7
CASKHLGTDPYEQYF
TGTGCCAGCAAACACCTCGGGACAGACCCCTACGAGCAGTACTTC
>TRBV18|-|-|TRBJ2-5
CASSRLGGQETQYF
TGTGCCAGCTCACGACTGGGGGGACAAGAGACCCAGTACTTC
>TRBV2|TRBD1|-|TRBJ1-2
CATEPGQGFNGYTF
TGTGCCACTGAACCGGGACAGGGTTTTAATGGCTACACCTTC
>TRBV7-6|TRBD2|-|TRBJ2-1
CASSLLGTSGTYNEQFF
TGTGCCAGCAGCTTACTCGGGACTAGCGGGACCTACAATGAGCAGTTCTTC
>TRBV11-3|TRBD2|-|TRBJ2-1
CASSPGASGLNEQFF
TGTGCCAGCAGCCCCGGGGCTAGCGGGTTGAATGAGCAGTTCTTC
>TRBV27|TRBD1|-|TRBJ2-3
CASSLTPTGGFQDTQYF
TGTGCCAGCAGTTTGACCCCGACAGGGGGCTTTCAAGATACGCAGTATTTT
>TRBV28|TRBD1|-|TRBJ1-1
CASSSPGGWNTEAFF
TGTGCCAGCAGTTCCCCAGGGGGCTGGAACACTGAAGCTTTCTTT
>TRBV28|-|-|TRBJ2-2
CASSRGTPNTGELFF
TGTGCCAGCAGTCGCGGGACCCCGAACACCGGGGAGCTGTTTTTT
>TRBV19|TRBD1|-|TRBJ2-1
CASSTRQGGYNEQFF
TGTGCCAGTAGTACACGACAGGGGGGCTACAATGAGCAGTTCTTC
>TRBV11-2|-|-|TRBJ1-2
CASSFDGILWLNTF
TGTGCCAGCAGCTTCGACGGCATTCTATGGCTAAACACCTTC
>TRBV11-2|TRBD1|-|TRBJ2-1
CASSPQDRGRGSYNEQFF
TGTGCCAGCAGCCCCCAGGACAGGGGGCGAGGTTCCTACAATGAGCAGTTCTTC
>TRBV7-9|-|-|TRBJ2-7
CASSLGRSYEQYF
TGTGCCAGCAGCCTGGGACGGAGCTACGAGCAGTACTTC